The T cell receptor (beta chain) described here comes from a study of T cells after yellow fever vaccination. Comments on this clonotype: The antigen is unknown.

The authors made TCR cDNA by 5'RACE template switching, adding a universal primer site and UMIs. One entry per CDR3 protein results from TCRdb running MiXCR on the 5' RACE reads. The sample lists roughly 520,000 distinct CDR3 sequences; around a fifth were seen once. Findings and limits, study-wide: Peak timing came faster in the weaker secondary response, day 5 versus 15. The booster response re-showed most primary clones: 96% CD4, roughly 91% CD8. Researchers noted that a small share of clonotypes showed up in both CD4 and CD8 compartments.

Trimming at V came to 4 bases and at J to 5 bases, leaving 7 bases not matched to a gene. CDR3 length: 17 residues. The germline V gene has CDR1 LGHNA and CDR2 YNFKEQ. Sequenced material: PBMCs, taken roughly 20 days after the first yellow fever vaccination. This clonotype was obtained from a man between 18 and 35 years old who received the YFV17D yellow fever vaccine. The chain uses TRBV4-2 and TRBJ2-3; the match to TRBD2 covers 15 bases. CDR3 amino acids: CASSPERTSGGGDTQYF. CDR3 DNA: TGTGCCAGCAGCCCGGAGCGGACTAGCGGGGGGGGAGATACGCAGTATTTT.